This paragraph reports one T cell receptor (beta chain). Its antigen remains unidentified. These data come from a study of vaccination effects on CD4 cells after COVID-19. Study-level findings and limits: There was marked clonal contraction among infection- and vaccine-induced clones late after vaccination. Convalescent patients were scarce in the study, and it lacked early post-infection timepoints.

This CDR3 contains 14 residues. Germline CDR1 and CDR2: KGHSH and LQKENI. The ends lost 6 bases at V and 9 bases at J; junction bases unmatched: 5. With the ViraFEST assay, the study expanded antigen-specific CD4+ T cells using viral peptide pools, then sequenced them. The culture ran for about 11 days, and then CD4+ T cells were isolated. Vaccine recipients, nucleocapsid antibody negative, had no prior SARS-CoV-2 infection. TCRdb's copy holds only in-frame clones and misses some; the assay was immunoSEQ multiplex PCR. The table lists tens of thousands of clones, roughly four fifths of them singletons.

The TCR was taken from a human donor who received a COVID-19 vaccine. The sequencing used CD4+ T cells from PBMCs cultured with HCoV-NL63 spike peptides, collected before COVID-19 vaccination. The chain recombines TRBV18 with TRBJ1-6; 10 bases agree with TRBD1. The CDR3 loop is CASSRGQGTSPLHF. The CDR3 bases are TGTGCCAGCTCCCGGGGACAGGGGACTTCACCCCTCCACTTT.